This T cell receptor beta chain appears in the sequencing data of a study of T cell responses to AZD1222 COVID-19 vaccine. On this clone itself: Its matching antigen is unknown.

J gave up 4 bases and V 0 bases, and 3 bases lay outside the gene matches. Germline V CDR1 and CDR2: LNHDA, SQIVND (reference sequence). This CDR3 region has 14 residues. Study-wide results and caveats: Donors in the cohort were predominantly white British and more often female, and clonal diversity was possibly underestimated. Dominant at 160-218 and 743-854, vaccine-associated CD4 TCRs also spanned spike. Only 5 to 7 individuals given AZD1222 were seropositive at baseline. Repertoire sampling happened only post peak T cell response.

Sequencing was performed with immunoSEQ multiplex PCR; in TCRdb, only in-frame clones are kept and a portion is missing. The sample has some 130,000 clones, approximately 92% seen once. Sample: peripheral blood, taken 28 days after the second AZD1222 dose. The chain has TRBV19 and TRBJ2-7; 7 positions match TRBD1. The source is an adult who received the AZD1222 COVID-19 vaccine. The CDR3 here is CASSIDGQVYEQYF. DNA of the CDR3: TGTGCCAGTAGTATAGATGGACAGGTATACGAGCAGTACTTC.